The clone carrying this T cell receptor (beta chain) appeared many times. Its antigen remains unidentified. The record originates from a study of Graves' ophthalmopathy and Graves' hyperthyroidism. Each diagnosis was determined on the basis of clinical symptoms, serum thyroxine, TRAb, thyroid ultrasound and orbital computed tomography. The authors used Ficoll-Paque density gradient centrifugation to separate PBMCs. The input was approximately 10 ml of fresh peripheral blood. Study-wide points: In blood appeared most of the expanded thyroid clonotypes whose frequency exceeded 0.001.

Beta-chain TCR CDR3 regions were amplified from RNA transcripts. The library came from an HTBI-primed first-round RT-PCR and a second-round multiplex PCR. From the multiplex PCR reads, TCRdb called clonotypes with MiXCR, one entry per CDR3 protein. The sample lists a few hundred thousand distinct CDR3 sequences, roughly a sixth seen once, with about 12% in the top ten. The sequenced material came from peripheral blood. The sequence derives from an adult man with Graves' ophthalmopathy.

The CDR3: CASSSSGVSSYEQYF. CDR3 nucleotide sequence: TGTGCCAGCAGTTCGAGCGGGGTGAGCTCCTACGAGCAGTACTTC. The rearrangement joins TRBV12-3 or TRBV12-4 to TRBJ2-7, with 7 positions matching TRBD2. The length of the CDR3 is 15 residues. V dropped 4 bases and J dropped 0; count of bases not matched to a gene: 6.